These 21 T cell receptor beta chains came from one sample sequenced in a study of shared clonotypes between healthy human individuals. Assay used: immunoSEQ multiplex PCR; TCRdb lists only in-frame clones, some missing. Altogether a few million clones are present, approximately 93% being singletons, with the ten largest covering 0.35% to 0.5%. The specimen sequenced was naive CD4+ T cells from PBMCs. Subset meaning: CD45RA+ positively selected. Every receptor here comes from a young man in good health. Some clones in this sample may be carry-over from other donors' samples.

The sample holds a few counts of this clone. This chain uses TRBV2 with TRBJ1-2; maybe TRBD1 (6 bases). Per germline, CDR1 SNHLY and CDR2 FYNNEI. The CDR3 length is 13 residues. The V end was cut by 5 bases, the J end by 8 bases, with 15 bases between. The CDR3 DNA reads as TGTGCCAGCAGTACCGGACAGTTCCAGGGCTACACCTTC. This sequence encodes CASSTGQFQGYTF.

In this sample, this clone turned up a few times. This rearrangement joins TRBV2 to TRBJ1-4; TRBD1 agrees at 7 bases. CDR1 is SNHLY and CDR2 is FYNNEI in the germline V gene. The CDR3 loop spans 12 amino acids. With V trimmed by 6 bases and J by 7 bases, 2 bases remained unmatched. This CDR3 reads CASRTGFEKLFF. In DNA, the CDR3 is TGTGCCAGCAGGACAGGGTTTGAAAAACTGTTTTTT. Together with reference TRBV2 and TRBJ1-4, the CDR3 gives the full variable domain: EPEVTQTPSHQVTQMGQEVILRCVPISNHLYFYWYRQILGQKVEFLVSFYNNEISEKSEIFDDQFSVERPDGSNFTLKIRSTKLEDSAMYFCASRTGFEKLFFGSGTQLSVL.

The chain couples TRBV18 to TRBJ1-2; the match to TRBD1 covers 10 bases. V was clipped by 6 bases and J by 6 bases; unmatched bases: 7. The CDR3 extends over 14 amino acids. Germline CDR1 KGHSH, CDR2 LQKENI. The chain's CDR3 is CASSPRDRGDGYTF. As DNA, the CDR3 is TGTGCCAGCTCTCCTCGGGACAGGGGAGATGGCTACACCTTC.

V usage is TRBV5-1 and J usage is TRBJ1-1; TRBD1 matches 9 bases. The trim removed 4 bases at V and 5 bases at J, leaving 9 bases unmatched. Germline loops: CDR1 SGHRS, CDR2 YFSETQ. This CDR3 region has 15 residues. Written as DNA, the CDR3 is TGCGCCAGCAGCCCAGGACAGGGGAGGTGGACTGAAGCTTTCTTT. This sequence encodes CASSPGQGRWTEAFF.

The V and J genes are TRBV5-1 and TRBJ1-2; TRBD1 might be the D (6 bases). The germline CDR1 and CDR2 sequences are SGHRS and YFSETQ. The CDR3 consists of 13 residues. V gave up 7 bases and J gave up 3 bases, with 13 bases separating them. CDR3 residues: CASGGPGHYGYTF. The CDR3 DNA follows: TGCGCCAGCGGGGGCCCGGGGCACTATGGCTACACCTTC.

The V gene is TRBV9, the J gene TRBJ2-2; 8 nucleotides match TRBD2. The V and J ends lost 3 bases and 1 base, in that order; junction bases with no gene match: 8. The germline V gene has CDR1 SGDLS and CDR2 YYNGEE. The CDR3 is 17 residues long. The CDR3 DNA is TGTGCCAGCAGCGCCGGGGGGGCAGGGATGAACACCGGGGAGCTGTTTTTT. Its protein is CASSAGGAGMNTGELFF.

The chain uses TRBV30 and TRBJ2-2; D unresolved. The ends were cut back, 2 bases at V and 5 bases at J, with 15 bases in the middle. Germline V gene lookup returns CDR1 GTSNPN and CDR2 SVGIG (reference sequence). The CDR3 is 15 residues long. The CDR3 coding sequence is TGTGCCTGGAGTCTGGATAGCCCGGTGACCGGGGAGCTGTTTTTT. It encodes CAWSLDSPVTGELFF.

The rearrangement links TRBV6-4 to TRBJ1-5; D ambiguous. V dropped 5 bases and J dropped 11 bases, with 22 bases sitting between them. The germline V gene has CDR1 MRHNA and CDR2 SNTAGT. The CDR3 totals 15 residues. CDR3: CASSPEPFSPSAQHF. CDR3 sequence (DNA): TGTGCCAGCAGTCCCGAACCCTTCTCACCATCCGCCCAGCATTTT.

V is TRBV30 and J is TRBJ1-6; the D gene is possibly TRBD1 (5 bases). This CDR3 region has 15 residues. Trimming removed 5 bases from V and 7 bases from J, with 18 bases in between. Germline lookup yields CDR1 GTSNPN and CDR2 SVGIG (reference sequence). DNA for the CDR3: TGTGCCTGGTCCGGGAATTCGGGGCTAAATTCACCCCTCCACTTT. As protein: CAWSGNSGLNSPLHF.

For the CDR3, the DNA is TGTGCCACCAGCTATCGTCCCAGGGTAGATACGCAGTATTTT. Its translation is CATSYRPRVDTQYF. The chain combines TRBV15 with TRBJ2-3, with a weak D call TRBD1 (5 bases). The V and J ends lost 5 bases and 5 bases respectively, with 14 bases between them. Germline CDR1 is LNHNV and CDR2 is YYDKDF (reference sequence). The CDR3 is 14 residues long. The full variable domain, in which reference TRBV15 and TRBJ2-3 provide the parts outside the CDR3, is DAMVIQNPRYQVTQFGKPVTLSCSQTLNHNVMYWYQQKSSQAPKLLFHYYDKDFNNEADTPDNFQSRRPNTSFCFLDIRSPGLGDTAMYLCATSYRPRVDTQYFGPGTRLTVL.

The V and J genes are TRBV15 and TRBJ2-1, with no clear D. The CDR3 runs to 12 residues. The germline gives CDR1 LNHNV, CDR2 YYDKDF (reference sequence). The V gene lost 3 bases and the J gene lost 9 bases, with 9 bases spanning the gap. In DNA form, the CDR3 reads TGTGCCACCAGCAGGGACCGCCTTGAGCAGTTCTTC. It encodes CATSRDRLEQFF.

The chain recombines TRBV28 with TRBJ2-4; D is possibly TRBD2 (6 bases). The CDR3 loop spans 14 amino acids. The V and J ends lost 5 bases and 6 bases respectively, with 14 bases between them. Germline V gives CDR1 MDHEN, CDR2 SYDVKM. This CDR3 is CASSRSGVGNIQYF. The CDR3 nucleotides are TGTGCCAGCAGTCGGTCGGGGGTAGGAAACATTCAGTACTTC. The whole variable domain, remainder taken from reference TRBV28 and TRBJ2-4, is DVKVTQSSRYLVKRTGEKVFLECVQDMDHENMFWYRQDPGLGLRLIYFSYDVKMKEKGDIPEGYSVSREKKERFSLILESASTNQTSMYLCASSRSGVGNIQYFGAGTRLSVL.

The chain is built from TRBV30 and TRBJ2-5, with D unclear. The germline V gene encodes CDR1 GTSNPN and CDR2 SVGIG (reference sequence). The CDR3 contains 12 residues. Trimming stripped 2 bases from V and 4 bases from J, with 8 bases between. Here the CDR3 reads CAWSISGETQYF. In DNA, the CDR3 is TGTGCCTGGAGTATTAGTGGAGAGACCCAGTACTTC.

The chain joins TRBV19 to TRBJ1-5, with D unresolved. Between the trimmed V and J ends, which lost 10 bases and 6 bases, there was a span of 16 bases. The CDR3 has 13 residues. Germline V gene sequence: CDR1 LNHDA, CDR2 SQIVND (reference sequence). In nucleotides, the CDR3 is TGTGCCACAACTTATGGGCGGGGTCAGCCCCAGCATTTT. Encoded protein: CATTYGRGQPQHF.

The chain has TRBV6-5 and TRBJ1-4; tentatively, D is TRBD1 (6 bases). The CDR3 runs 15 residues. CDR1 is MNHEY, CDR2 SVGAGI, per germline. V shed 9 bases and J shed 8 bases, with 22 bases lying between them. CDR3 sequence: CASRGGGGGREKLFF. In DNA form, the CDR3 reads TGTGCCAGTAGAGGGGGGGGAGGGGGACGGGAAAAACTGTTTTTT.

This rearrangement joins TRBV6-1 to TRBJ1-1, with TRBD1 as a possible D gene (5 bases). Trimming left V 6 bases short and J 0 bases short, with 11 bases between. CDR1 and CDR2 (germline): MNHNS, SASEGT. CDR3 length equals 14 residues. For the CDR3, the DNA is TGTGCCAGCAGGGCAGGGTGGGTGAACACTGAAGCTTTCTTT. It specifies CASRAGWVNTEAFF.

This sequence joins TRBV7-2 and TRBJ2-6; D gene unclear. Trimming removed 4 bases from V and 0 bases from J, with 10 bases in between. This CDR3 spans 16 amino acids. The germline V gene has CDR1 SGHTA and CDR2 FQGNSA. The CDR3: CASSSGSRSGANVLTF. The CDR3 bases are TGTGCCAGCAGCTCGGGTTCTCGCTCTGGGGCCAACGTCCTGACTTTC. The full variable domain, completed using reference TRBV7-2 and TRBJ2-6, is GAGVSQSPSNKVTEKGKDVELRCDPISGHTALYWYRQSLGQGLEFLIYFQGNSAPDKSGLPSDRFSAERTGGSVSTLTIQRTQQEDSAVYLCASSSGSRSGANVLTFGAGSRLTVL.

The sample holds one count of this clone. The chain joins TRBV18 to TRBJ2-7, with D tentatively TRBD1 (6 bases). The CDR3 spans 17 residues. Trimming left V 4 bases short and J 0 bases short, with 19 bases between. From germline, CDR1 is KGHSH and CDR2 LQKENI. The CDR3 DNA is TGTGCCAGCTCACTAAAACAGGGTTCATTAGGCTCCTACGAGCAGTACTTC. Protein product: CASSLKQGSLGSYEQYF.

The J gene is TRBJ1-1, the V gene TRBV7-6, with no clear D. In germline, CDR1 is SGHVS, CDR2 FNYEAQ. V lost 4 bases and J 1 base, leaving 16 bases between the germline ends. The CDR3 has 16 amino acids. CDR3 sequence (DNA): TGTGCCAGCAGCTCAACCCCGGCAACCCGGAACACTGAAGCTTTCTTT. Translation gives CASSSTPATRNTEAFF. Complete variable domain (other parts from reference TRBV7-6 and TRBJ1-1): GAGVSQSPRYKVTKRGQDVALRCDPISGHVSLYWYRQALGQGPEFLTYFNYEAQQDKSGLPNDRFSAERPEGSISTLTIQRTEQRDSAMYRCASSSTPATRNTEAFFGQGTRLTVV.

The chain has TRBV5-4 and TRBJ2-3, with TRBD2 identical over 8 bases. The germline gives CDR1 SGHNT, CDR2 YYREEE (reference sequence). The J segment lost 6 bases and the V segment lost 3 bases, leaving 3 bases of the junction unmatched. The CDR3 is 13 amino acids. The CDR3 nucleotides are TGTGCCAGCAGCTCTTTAGCGGGGGATACGCAGTATTTT. Translated, it gives CASSSLAGDTQYF.

As for this clone: The identical CDR3 is also encoded by other nucleotide sequences in the sample. The chain uses TRBV28 and TRBJ2-5, with D perhaps matching TRBD1 or TRBD2 (5 bases each). Trimming took 5 bases from V and 5 from J, leaving 9 bases between them. Germline V gene data show CDR1 as MDHEN and CDR2 as SYDVKM. This CDR3 region has 12 residues. The CDR3 loop is CASSQGGETQYF. In DNA form, the CDR3 reads TGTGCCAGCAGTCAGGGCGGGGAGACCCAGTACTTC.